This TCR beta chain was identified during a study of siplizumab effects on memory and regulatory T cells. For this clone: Its antigen remains unknown.

Study results and caveats: Siplizumab led to significantly less abundant alloreactive sequences that could be traced back to unstimulated CD4+ memory cells. Controls showed an average of approximately 27% Treg-derived mappable alloreactive CD4+ clones, while siplizumab showed around 69%. Both greater diversity than memory cells and a major contribution to the alloresponse seemed to characterize naive T cells.

Roughly 100,000 TCR templates per sample were assayed. Method: immunoSEQ multiplex PCR; TCRdb's copy keeps in-frame clones and lacks some. The profile covers about 69,000 clones, with 88% appearing a single time and about 1.5% taken by the ten largest. Germline values: CDR1 WSHSY, CDR2 SAAADI. This CDR3 is built from 12 residues. The V end was cut by 11 bases, the J end by 0 bases, with 7 bases between. Sequencing was carried out using Tregs sorted from blood. This TCR was recovered from a human donor in good health. The gene calls are TRBV10-2 and TRBJ1-4; D gene unclear. CDR3 region: CASGPTNEKLFF. The CDR3 nucleotides read TGCGCCTCTGGACCAACTAATGAAAAACTGTTTTTT.